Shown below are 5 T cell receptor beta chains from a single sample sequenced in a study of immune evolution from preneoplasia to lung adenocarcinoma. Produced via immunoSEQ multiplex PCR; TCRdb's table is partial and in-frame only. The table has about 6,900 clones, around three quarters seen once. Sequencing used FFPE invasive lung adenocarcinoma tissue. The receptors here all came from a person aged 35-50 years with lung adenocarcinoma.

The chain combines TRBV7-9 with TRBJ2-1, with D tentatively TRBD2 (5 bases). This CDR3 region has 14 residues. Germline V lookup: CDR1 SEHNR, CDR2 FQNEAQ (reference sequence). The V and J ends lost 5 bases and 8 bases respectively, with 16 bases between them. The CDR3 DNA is TGTGCCAGCAGCCCCCTCCAAGCGGTTGATGAGCAGTTCTTC. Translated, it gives CASSPLQAVDEQFF.

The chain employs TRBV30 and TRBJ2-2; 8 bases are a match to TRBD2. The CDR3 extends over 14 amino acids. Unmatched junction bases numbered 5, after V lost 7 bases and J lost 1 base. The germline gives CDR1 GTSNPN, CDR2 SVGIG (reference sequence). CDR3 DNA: TGTGCCTCGGGGGGGCATCTGAACACCGGGGAGCTGTTTTTT. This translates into CASGGHLNTGELFF.

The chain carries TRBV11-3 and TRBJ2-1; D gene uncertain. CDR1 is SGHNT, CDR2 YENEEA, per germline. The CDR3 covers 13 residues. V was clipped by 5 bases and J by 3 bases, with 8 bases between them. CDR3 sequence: CASSPDHYNEQFF. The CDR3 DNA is TGTGCCAGCAGCCCGGACCACTACAATGAGCAGTTCTTC.

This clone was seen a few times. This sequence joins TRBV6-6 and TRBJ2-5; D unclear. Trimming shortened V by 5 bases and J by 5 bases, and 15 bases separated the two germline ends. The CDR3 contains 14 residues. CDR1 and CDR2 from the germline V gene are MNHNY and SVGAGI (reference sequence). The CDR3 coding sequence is TGTGCCAGCAGTAGGTCAGCCGGCAAGGAGACCCAGTACTTC. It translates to CASSRSAGKETQYF.

CDR3 coding DNA: TGTGCCACCAGCAGAGTCGGAGGTCGCAAAGAGACCCAGTACTTC. Residues: CATSRVGGRKETQYF. The genes are TRBV15 and TRBJ2-5, with D possibly matching TRBD2 (5 bases). This CDR3 is built from 15 residues. V was trimmed by 1 base and J by 3 bases, leaving 12 bases between them. From germline, CDR1 is LNHNV and CDR2 YYDKDF (reference sequence).